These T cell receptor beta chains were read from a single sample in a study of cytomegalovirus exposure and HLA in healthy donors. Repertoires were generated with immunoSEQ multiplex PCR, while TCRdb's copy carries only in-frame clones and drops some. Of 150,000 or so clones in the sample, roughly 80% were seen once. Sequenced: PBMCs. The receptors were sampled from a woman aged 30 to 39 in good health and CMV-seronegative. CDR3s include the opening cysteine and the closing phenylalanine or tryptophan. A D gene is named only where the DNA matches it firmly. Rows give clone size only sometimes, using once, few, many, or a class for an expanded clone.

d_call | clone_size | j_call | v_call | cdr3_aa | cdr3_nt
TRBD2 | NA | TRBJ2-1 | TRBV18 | CASSPSGAGAGNEQFF | TGTGCCAGCTCACCCTCCGGAGCGGGGGCCGGGAATGAGCAGTTCTTC
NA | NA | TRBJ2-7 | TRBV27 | CASGSSYEQYF | TGTGCCAGCGGCAGTTCCTACGAGCAGTACTTC
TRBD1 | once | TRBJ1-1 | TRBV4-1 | CASSFRDSMNTEAFF | TGCGCCAGCAGCTTCCGGGACAGTATGAACACTGAAGCTTTCTTT
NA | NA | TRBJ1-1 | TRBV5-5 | CASSLATGEAFF | TGTGCCAGCAGCTTGGCCACGGGAGAAGCTTTCTTT
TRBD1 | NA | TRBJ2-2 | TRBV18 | CASSPIRDSYTGELFF | TGTGCCAGCTCACCAATCCGGGACAGCTACACCGGGGAGCTGTTTTTT
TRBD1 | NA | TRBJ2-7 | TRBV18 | CASSQPYRDRAFYEQYF | TGTGCCAGCTCACAACCTTACCGGGACAGGGCGTTCTACGAGCAGTACTTC
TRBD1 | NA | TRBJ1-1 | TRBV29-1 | CSVEQGKAFF | TGCAGCGTCGAACAGGGGAAAGCTTTCTTT
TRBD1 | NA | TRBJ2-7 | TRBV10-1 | CASEGGQGRYEQYF | TGCGCCAGCGAAGGTGGACAGGGAAGGTACGAGCAGTACTTC
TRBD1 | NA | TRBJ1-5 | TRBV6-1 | CASSEGGTVSNQPQHF | TGTGCCAGCAGTGAAGGGGGGACAGTGAGCAATCAGCCCCAGCACTTT
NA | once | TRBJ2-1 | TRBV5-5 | CASSREGGVSYNEQFF | TGTGCCAGCAGCCGCGAGGGGGGGGTCTCCTACAATGAGCAGTTCTTC
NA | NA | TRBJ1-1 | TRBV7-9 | CASSLTGNTEAFF | TGTGCCAGCAGCTTAACAGGGAACACTGAAGCTTTCTTT
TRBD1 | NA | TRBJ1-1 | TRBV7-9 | CASSSVPGQGAHTEAFF | TGTGCCAGCAGCTCAGTCCCGGGACAGGGGGCGCACACTGAAGCTTTCTTT
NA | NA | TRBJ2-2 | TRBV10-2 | CASSEWGGSGELFF | TGCGCCAGCAGTGAATGGGGGGGCTCCGGGGAGCTGTTTTTT
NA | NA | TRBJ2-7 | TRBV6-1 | CASSVGHYEQYF | TGTGCCAGCAGTGTGGGACACTACGAGCAGTACTTC
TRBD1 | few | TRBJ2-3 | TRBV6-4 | CASSALGQGSTDTQYF | TGTGCCAGCAGTGCACTGGGACAGGGCAGCACAGATACGCAGTATTTT
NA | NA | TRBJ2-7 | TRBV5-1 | CASSLGAGYSYEQYF | TGCGCCAGCAGCTTGGGTGCGGGGTACTCCTACGAGCAGTACTTC
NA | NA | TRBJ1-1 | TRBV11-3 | CASSQGVMTEAFF | TGTGCCAGCAGCCAAGGGGTCATGACTGAAGCTTTCTTT
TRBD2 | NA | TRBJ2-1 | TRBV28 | CASSFILAGGANNEQFF | TGTGCCAGCAGTTTTATACTAGCGGGGGGGGCTAACAATGAGCAGTTCTTC
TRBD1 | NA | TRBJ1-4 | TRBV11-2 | CASSPIQGATNEKLFF | TGTGCCAGCAGCCCGATTCAGGGGGCAACTAATGAAAAACTGTTTTTT
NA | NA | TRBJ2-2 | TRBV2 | CASSEAEQGTGELFF | TGTGCCAGCAGTGAAGCGGAACAGGGTACCGGGGAGCTGTTTTTT
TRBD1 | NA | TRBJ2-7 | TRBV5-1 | CASSSGTGRAEQYF | TGCGCCAGCAGCTCCGGGACAGGGCGGGCCGAGCAGTACTTC
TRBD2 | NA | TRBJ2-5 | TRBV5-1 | CASSFTTSTQETQYF | TGCGCCAGCAGCTTTACGACTAGCACCCAAGAGACCCAGTACTTC
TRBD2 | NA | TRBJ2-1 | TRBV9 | CASFFSSGGPFSYNEQFF | TGTGCCAGCTTTTTCTCTAGCGGGGGGCCCTTCTCCTACAATGAGCAGTTCTTC
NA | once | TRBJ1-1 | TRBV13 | CASSLAGRTEAFF | TGTGCCAGCAGCTTAGCGGGGAGGACTGAAGCTTTCTTT
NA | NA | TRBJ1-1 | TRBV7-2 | CASSWTELISEAFF | TGTGCCAGCAGCTGGACAGAACTGATCTCTGAAGCTTTCTTT
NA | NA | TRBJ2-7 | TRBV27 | CASSLLGGASSYYEQYF | TGTGCCAGCAGTTTATTAGGGGGGGCTAGCTCTTACTACGAGCAGTACTTC
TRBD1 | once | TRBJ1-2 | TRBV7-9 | CASSPRQGHGYTF | TGTGCCAGCAGCCCAAGACAGGGGCATGGCTACACCTTC
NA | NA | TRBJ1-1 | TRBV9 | CASSPYGNTEAFF | TGTGCCAGCAGCCCCTACGGGAACACTGAAGCTTTCTTT
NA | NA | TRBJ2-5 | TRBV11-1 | CASSLGDSGPETQYF | TGTGCCAGCAGCTTAGGAGACAGTGGGCCTGAGACCCAGTACTTC
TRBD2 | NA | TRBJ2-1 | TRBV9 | CASTRSGVYNEQFF | TGTGCCAGCACCCGAAGCGGGGTTTACAATGAGCAGTTCTTC
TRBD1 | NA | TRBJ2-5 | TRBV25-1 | CASRDRGQETQYF | TGTGCCAGCAGGGACAGGGGGCAAGAGACCCAGTACTTC
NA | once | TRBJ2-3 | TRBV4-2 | CASSQDPGVDTQYF | TGTGCCAGCAGCCAAGATCCCGGTGTGGATACGCAGTATTTT
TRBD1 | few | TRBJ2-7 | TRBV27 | CASSLNRDSGRGQYF | TGTGCCAGCAGTCTAAACCGGGACAGCGGTCGGGGGCAGTACTTC
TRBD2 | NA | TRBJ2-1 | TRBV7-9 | CASSLAFQRGVNEQFF | TGTGCCAGCAGCTTAGCTTTCCAGCGGGGGGTGAATGAGCAGTTCTTC
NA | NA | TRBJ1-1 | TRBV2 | CASREGRATEAFF | TGTGCCAGCAGGGAGGGTAGGGCCACTGAAGCTTTCTTT
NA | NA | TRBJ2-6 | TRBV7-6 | CASSFVGSGANVLTF | TGTGCCAGCAGCTTTGTCGGCTCTGGGGCCAACGTCCTGACTTTC
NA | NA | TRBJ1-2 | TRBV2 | CAGRQAVGYTF | TGTGCCGGCCGACAGGCGGTTGGCTACACCTTC
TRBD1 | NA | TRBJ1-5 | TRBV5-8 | CASSLTEGAWSNQPQHF | TGTGCCAGCAGCTTGACGGAGGGGGCATGGAGCAATCAGCCCCAGCATTTT
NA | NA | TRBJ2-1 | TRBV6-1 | CASSEDSEQFF | TGTGCCAGCAGTGAGGACAGCGAGCAGTTCTTC
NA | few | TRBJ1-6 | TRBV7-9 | CASSLATNNSPLHF | TGTGCCAGCAGCTTGGCCACTAATAATTCACCCCTCCACTTT
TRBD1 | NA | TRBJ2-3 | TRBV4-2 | CASSPTGGLDTQYF | TGTGCCAGCAGCCCTACAGGGGGCTTAGATACGCAGTATTTT
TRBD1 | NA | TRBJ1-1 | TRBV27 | CASSYLGQGGEAFF | TGTGCCAGCAGTTATCTCGGACAGGGTGGTGAAGCTTTCTTT
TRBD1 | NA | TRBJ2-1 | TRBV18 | CASSPLGQGNEQFF | TGTGCCAGCTCACCTCTAGGACAGGGTAATGAGCAGTTCTTC
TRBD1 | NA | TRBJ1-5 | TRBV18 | CATSRDSGPQHF | TGTGCCACCTCCCGGGACAGCGGCCCCCAGCATTTT
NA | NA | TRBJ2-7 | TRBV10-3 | CAISDPGLPEYEQYF | TGTGCCATCAGTGACCCGGGACTCCCAGAGTACGAGCAGTACTTC
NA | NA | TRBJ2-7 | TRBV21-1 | CASSDWRGRGEDEQYF | TGTGCCAGCAGCGACTGGCGAGGACGGGGTGAAGACGAGCAGTACTTC
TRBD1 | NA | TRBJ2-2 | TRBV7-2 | CASSRGTGNTGELFF | TGTGCCAGCAGCAGGGGGACAGGGAACACCGGGGAGCTGTTTTTT
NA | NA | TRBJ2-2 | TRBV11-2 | CASSLEFNTGELFF | TGTGCCAGCAGCTTGGAGTTTAACACCGGGGAGCTGTTTTTT
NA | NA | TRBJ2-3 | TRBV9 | CASSVSLGDTQYF | TGTGCCAGCAGCGTATCTCTCGGAGATACGCAGTATTTT
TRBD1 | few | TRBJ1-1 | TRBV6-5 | CASSYLNRGDTEAFF | TGTGCCAGCAGCTACCTGAACAGGGGGGACACTGAAGCTTTCTTT
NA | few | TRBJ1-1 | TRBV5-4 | CASSSTGLSGDAEAFF | TGTGCCAGCAGTTCTACAGGGTTATCCGGGGATGCTGAAGCTTTCTTT
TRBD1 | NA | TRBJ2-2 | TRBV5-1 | CATYSNPGQPTGELFF | TGCGCCACCTATTCGAACCCGGGACAGCCCACCGGGGAGCTGTTTTTT
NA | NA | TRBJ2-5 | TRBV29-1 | CGVAGQIQETQYF | TGCGGCGTTGCGGGACAGATCCAAGAGACCCAGTACTTC
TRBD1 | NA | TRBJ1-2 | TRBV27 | CARGTAPYGYTF | TGTGCCAGGGGGACAGCACCCTATGGCTACACCTTC
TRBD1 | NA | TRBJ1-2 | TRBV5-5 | CASSLQGAGQRGYTF | TGTGCCAGCAGCTTACAGGGGGCTGGGCAGCGGGGCTACACCTTC